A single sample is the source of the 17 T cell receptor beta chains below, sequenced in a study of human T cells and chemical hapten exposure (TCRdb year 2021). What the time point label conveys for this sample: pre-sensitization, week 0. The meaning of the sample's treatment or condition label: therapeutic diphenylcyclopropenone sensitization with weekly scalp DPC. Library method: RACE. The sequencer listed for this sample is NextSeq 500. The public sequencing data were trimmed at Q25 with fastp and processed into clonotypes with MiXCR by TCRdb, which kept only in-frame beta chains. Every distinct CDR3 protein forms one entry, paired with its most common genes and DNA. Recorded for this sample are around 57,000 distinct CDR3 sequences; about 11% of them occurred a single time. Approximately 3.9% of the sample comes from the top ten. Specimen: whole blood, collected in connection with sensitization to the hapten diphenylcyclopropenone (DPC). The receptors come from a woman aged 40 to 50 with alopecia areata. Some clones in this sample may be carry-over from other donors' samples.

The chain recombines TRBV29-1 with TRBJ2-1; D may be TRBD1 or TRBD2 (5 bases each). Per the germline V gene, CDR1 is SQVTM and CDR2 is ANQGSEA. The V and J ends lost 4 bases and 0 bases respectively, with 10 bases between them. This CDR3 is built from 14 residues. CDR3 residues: CSVGDPGSYNEQFF. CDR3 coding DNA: TGCAGCGTTGGGGACCCCGGCTCCTACAATGAGCAGTTCTTC.

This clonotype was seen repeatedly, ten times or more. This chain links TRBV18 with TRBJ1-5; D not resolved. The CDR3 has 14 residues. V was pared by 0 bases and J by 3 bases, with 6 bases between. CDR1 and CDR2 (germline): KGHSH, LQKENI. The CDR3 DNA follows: TGTGCCAGCTCACCACCCAGACCCAATCAGCCCCAGCATTTT. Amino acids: CASSPPRPNQPQHF.

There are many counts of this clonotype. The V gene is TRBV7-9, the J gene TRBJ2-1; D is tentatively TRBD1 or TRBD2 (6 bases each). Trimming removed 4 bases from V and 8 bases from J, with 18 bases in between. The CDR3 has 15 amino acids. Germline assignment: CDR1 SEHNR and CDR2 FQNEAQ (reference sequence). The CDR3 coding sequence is TGTGCCAGCAGCTCACTGGGAGTTAGGGGGGATGAGCAGTTCTTC. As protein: CASSSLGVRGDEQFF.

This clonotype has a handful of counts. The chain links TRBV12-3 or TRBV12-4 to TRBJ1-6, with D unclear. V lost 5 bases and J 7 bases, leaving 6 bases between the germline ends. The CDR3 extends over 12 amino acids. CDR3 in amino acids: CASSLPNSPLHF. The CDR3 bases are TGTGCCAGCAGTCTTCCCAATTCACCCCTCCACTTT.

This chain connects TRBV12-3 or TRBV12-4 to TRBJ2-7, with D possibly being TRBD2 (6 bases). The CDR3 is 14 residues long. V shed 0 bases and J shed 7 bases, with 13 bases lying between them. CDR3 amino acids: CASSLAWGGGEQYF. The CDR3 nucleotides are TGTGCCAGCAGTTTAGCGTGGGGTGGAGGGGAGCAGTACTTC.

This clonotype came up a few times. The DNA of the CDR3 is TGTGCCAGCAGTTTATCTAGCCTCTACGAGCAGTACTTC. Translation: CASSLSSLYEQYF. The genes are TRBV28 and TRBJ2-7; possible D gene TRBD2, 5 bases. This CDR3 contains 13 residues. V was shortened by 1 base and J by 3 bases, with 7 bases between the two germline ends. Germline V gene data show CDR1 as MDHEN and CDR2 as SYDVKM. Looking up the rest from reference TRBV28 and TRBJ2-7 gives the full variable domain: DVKVTQSSRYLVKRTGEKVFLECVQDMDHENMFWYRQDPGLGLRLIYFSYDVKMKEKGDIPEGYSVSREKKERFSLILESASTNQTSMYLCASSLSSLYEQYFGPGTRLTVT.

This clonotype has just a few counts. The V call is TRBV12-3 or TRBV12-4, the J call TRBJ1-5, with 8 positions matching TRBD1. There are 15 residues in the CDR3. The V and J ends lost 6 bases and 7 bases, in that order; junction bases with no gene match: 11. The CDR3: CASSPGTGVSQPQHF. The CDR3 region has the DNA TGTGCCAGCAGCCCCGGGACAGGAGTTTCCCAGCCCCAGCATTTT.

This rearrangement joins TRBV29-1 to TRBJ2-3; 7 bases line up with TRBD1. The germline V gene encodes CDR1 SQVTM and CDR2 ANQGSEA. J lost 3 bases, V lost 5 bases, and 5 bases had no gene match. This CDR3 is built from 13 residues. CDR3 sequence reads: CSVQQGRTDTQYF. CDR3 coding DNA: TGCAGCGTTCAACAGGGGCGAACAGATACGCAGTATTTT.

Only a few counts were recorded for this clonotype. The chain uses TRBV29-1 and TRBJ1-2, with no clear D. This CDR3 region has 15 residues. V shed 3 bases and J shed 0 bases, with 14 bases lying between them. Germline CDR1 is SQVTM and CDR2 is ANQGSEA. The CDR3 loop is CSVEGSPRTNYGYTF. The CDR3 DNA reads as TGCAGCGTTGAGGGGTCACCAAGAACTAACTATGGCTACACCTTC.

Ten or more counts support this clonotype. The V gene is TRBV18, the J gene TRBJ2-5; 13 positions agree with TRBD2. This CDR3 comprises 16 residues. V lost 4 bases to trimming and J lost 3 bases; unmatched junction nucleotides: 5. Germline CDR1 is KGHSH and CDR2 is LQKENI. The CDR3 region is CASSQRLAGGEETQYF. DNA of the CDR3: TGTGCCAGCTCACAACGACTAGCGGGGGGCGAAGAGACCCAGTACTTC.

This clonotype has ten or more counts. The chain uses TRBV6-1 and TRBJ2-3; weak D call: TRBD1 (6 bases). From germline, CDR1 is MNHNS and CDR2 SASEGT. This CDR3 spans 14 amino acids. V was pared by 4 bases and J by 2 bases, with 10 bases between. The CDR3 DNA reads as TGTGCCAGCAGTGCCGGGACAAACACAGATACGCAGTATTTT. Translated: CASSAGTNTDTQYF.

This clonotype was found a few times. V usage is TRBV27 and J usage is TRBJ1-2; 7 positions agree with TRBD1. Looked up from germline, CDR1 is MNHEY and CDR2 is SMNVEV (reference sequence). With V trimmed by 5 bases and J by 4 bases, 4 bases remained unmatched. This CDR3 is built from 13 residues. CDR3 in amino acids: CASSRQGSYGYTF. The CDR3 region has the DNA TGTGCCAGCAGTCGACAGGGAAGCTATGGCTACACCTTC.

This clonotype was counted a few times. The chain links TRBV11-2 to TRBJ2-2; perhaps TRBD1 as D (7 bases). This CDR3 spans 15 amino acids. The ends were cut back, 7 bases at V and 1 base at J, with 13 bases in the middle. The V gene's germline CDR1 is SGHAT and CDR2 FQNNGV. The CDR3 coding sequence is TGTGCCAGCAAACGACAGGGACTGAACACCGGGGAGCTGTTTTTT. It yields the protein CASKRQGLNTGELFF.

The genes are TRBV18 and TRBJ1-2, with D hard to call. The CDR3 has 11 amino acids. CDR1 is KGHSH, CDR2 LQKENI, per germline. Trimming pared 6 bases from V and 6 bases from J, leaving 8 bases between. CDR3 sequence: CASSIKDGYTF. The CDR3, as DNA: TGTGCCAGCTCGATAAAAGATGGCTACACCTTC.

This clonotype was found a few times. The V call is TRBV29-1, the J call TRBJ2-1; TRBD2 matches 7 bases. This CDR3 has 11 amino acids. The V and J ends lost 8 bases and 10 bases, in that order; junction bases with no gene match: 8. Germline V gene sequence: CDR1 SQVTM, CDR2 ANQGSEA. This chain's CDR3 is CSTRLAYEQFF. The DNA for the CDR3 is TGCAGCACGAGACTAGCATACGAGCAGTTCTTC.

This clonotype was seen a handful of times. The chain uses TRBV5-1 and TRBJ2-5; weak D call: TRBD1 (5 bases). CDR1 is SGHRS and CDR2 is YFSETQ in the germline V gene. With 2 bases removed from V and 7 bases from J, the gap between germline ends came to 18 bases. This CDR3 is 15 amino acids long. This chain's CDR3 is CASSFGSRNQGTQYF. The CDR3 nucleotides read TGCGCCAGCAGCTTCGGGTCAAGAAATCAGGGGACCCAGTACTTC. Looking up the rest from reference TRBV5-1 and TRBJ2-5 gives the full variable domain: KAGVTQTPRYLIKTRGQQVTLSCSPISGHRSVSWYQQTPGQGLQFLFEYFSETQRNKGNFPGRFSGRQFSNSRSEMNVSTLELGDSALYLCASSFGSRNQGTQYFGPGTRLLVL.

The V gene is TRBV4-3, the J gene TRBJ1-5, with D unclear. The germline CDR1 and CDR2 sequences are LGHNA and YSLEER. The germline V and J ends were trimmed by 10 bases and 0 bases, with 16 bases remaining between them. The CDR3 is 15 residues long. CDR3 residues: CAILRGPYSNQPQHF. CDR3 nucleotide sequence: TGCGCCATCTTACGGGGTCCTTATAGCAATCAGCCCCAGCATTTT.